The rows below give T cell receptor beta chains drawn from one sample of a study of cytomegalovirus exposure and HLA in healthy donors. Repertoires were generated with immunoSEQ multiplex PCR, while TCRdb's copy carries only in-frame clones and drops some. The data show around 160,000 clones, just under 75% seen once. Source material: PBMCs. Receptors originate from a woman aged 18-35 years in good health and CMV-seronegative. CDR3s include the opening cysteine and the closing phenylalanine or tryptophan. Each record gives: CDR3 protein, CDR3 DNA, V gene, D gene, J gene, clone size, CDR3 length. D genes are given only for firm matches. Not every row has a clone size; where given, it reads once, few, many or a size class.

CDR3 protein: CASSFSRAFGDTQYF; CDR3 DNA: TGTGCCAGCAGTTTTTCCAGGGCGTTCGGAGATACGCAGTATTTT; V gene: TRBV27; D gene: NA; J gene: TRBJ2-3; clone size: once; CDR3 length: 15
CDR3 protein: CASSERHLNTEAFF; CDR3 DNA: TGTGCCAGCAGCGAAAGACATTTAAACACTGAAGCTTTCTTT; V gene: TRBV11-2; D gene: NA; J gene: TRBJ1-1; clone size: NA; CDR3 length: 14
CDR3 protein: CASSTGQGRSGYTF; CDR3 DNA: TGTGCCAGCAGCACGGGACAGGGCCGATCCGGCTACACCTTC; V gene: TRBV14; D gene: TRBD1; J gene: TRBJ1-2; clone size: NA; CDR3 length: 14
CDR3 protein: CASTERQVYGYTF; CDR3 DNA: TGTGCCAGCACCGAAAGACAGGTCTATGGCTACACCTTC; V gene: TRBV2; D gene: NA; J gene: TRBJ1-2; clone size: once; CDR3 length: 13
CDR3 protein: CASSSTVGTEAFF; CDR3 DNA: TGTGCCAGCAGCTCCACGGTCGGGACTGAAGCTTTCTTT; V gene: TRBV7-2; D gene: NA; J gene: TRBJ1-1; clone size: NA; CDR3 length: 13
CDR3 protein: CSVSGRNYNEQFF; CDR3 DNA: TGCAGCGTTAGCGGGAGAAACTACAATGAGCAGTTCTTC; V gene: TRBV29-1; D gene: TRBD2; J gene: TRBJ2-1; clone size: NA; CDR3 length: 13
CDR3 protein: CASSITRGNSYEQYF; CDR3 DNA: TGTGCCAGTAGTATAACTCGGGGAAACTCCTACGAGCAGTACTTC; V gene: TRBV19; D gene: NA; J gene: TRBJ2-7; clone size: once; CDR3 length: 15
CDR3 protein: CASSLGAAGANVLTF; CDR3 DNA: TGTGCCAGCAGCTTGGGGGCCGCTGGGGCCAACGTCCTGACTTTC; V gene: TRBV5-4; D gene: NA; J gene: TRBJ2-6; clone size: NA; CDR3 length: 15
CDR3 protein: CASSESTFGGPEETQYF; CDR3 DNA: TGTGCCAGCAGTGAATCGACCTTCGGAGGGCCGGAAGAGACCCAGTACTTC; V gene: TRBV6-1; D gene: NA; J gene: TRBJ2-5; clone size: NA; CDR3 length: 17
CDR3 protein: CAISEVSGRTDTQYF; CDR3 DNA: TGTGCCATCAGTGAAGTGAGCGGGAGAACAGATACGCAGTATTTT; V gene: TRBV10-3; D gene: TRBD2; J gene: TRBJ2-3; clone size: NA; CDR3 length: 15
CDR3 protein: CASSTRLASTDTQYF; CDR3 DNA: TGTGCCAGCAGCACCCGACTGGCCAGCACAGATACGCAGTATTTT; V gene: TRBV13; D gene: NA; J gene: TRBJ2-3; clone size: NA; CDR3 length: 15
CDR3 protein: CASSPGRGAGNQPQHF; CDR3 DNA: TGTGCCAGCAGCCCAGGGCGGGGGGCCGGCAATCAGCCCCAGCATTTT; V gene: TRBV7-8; D gene: NA; J gene: TRBJ1-5; clone size: NA; CDR3 length: 16
CDR3 protein: CASSKGRVISEAFF; CDR3 DNA: TGTGCCAGCTCCAAAGGGAGGGTGATCTCTGAAGCTTTCTTT; V gene: TRBV2; D gene: NA; J gene: TRBJ1-1; clone size: few; CDR3 length: 14
CDR3 protein: CASSRTAGGEVSYGYTF; CDR3 DNA: TGTGCCAGCAGCCGCACGGCGGGGGGGGAGGTGAGCTATGGCTACACCTTC; V gene: TRBV7-2; D gene: NA; J gene: TRBJ1-2; clone size: NA; CDR3 length: 17
CDR3 protein: CASSPQGLTGNTIYF; CDR3 DNA: TGTGCCAGCTCACCGCAGGGTCTTACTGGAAACACCATATATTTT; V gene: TRBV18; D gene: NA; J gene: TRBJ1-3; clone size: NA; CDR3 length: 15
CDR3 protein: CASSLEAGPYNEQFF; CDR3 DNA: TGCGCCAGCAGCTTGGAAGCGGGGCCCTACAATGAGCAGTTCTTC; V gene: TRBV5-1; D gene: TRBD2; J gene: TRBJ2-1; clone size: NA; CDR3 length: 15
CDR3 protein: CASSYRGNGEQFF; CDR3 DNA: TGTGCCAGCAGCTACCGGGGAAATGGTGAGCAGTTCTTC; V gene: TRBV5-4; D gene: NA; J gene: TRBJ2-1; clone size: NA; CDR3 length: 13
CDR3 protein: CASSIKDTFRGADTQYF; CDR3 DNA: TGTGCCAGTAGTATTAAGGACACCTTCCGGGGGGCAGATACGCAGTATTTT; V gene: TRBV19; D gene: TRBD2; J gene: TRBJ2-3; clone size: few; CDR3 length: 17
CDR3 protein: CASSPAMGDTIYF; CDR3 DNA: TGTGCCAGCAGTCCCGCCATGGGCGATACCATATATTTT; V gene: TRBV7-9; D gene: NA; J gene: TRBJ1-3; clone size: NA; CDR3 length: 13
CDR3 protein: CASSSSGGAYNEQFF; CDR3 DNA: TGTGCCAGCAGCTCCAGCGGGGGGGCCTACAATGAGCAGTTCTTC; V gene: TRBV7-6; D gene: TRBD2; J gene: TRBJ2-1; clone size: once; CDR3 length: 15
CDR3 protein: CASSFGLEQFF; CDR3 DNA: TGTGCCAGCAGCTTCGGTCTTGAGCAGTTCTTC; V gene: TRBV7-6; D gene: NA; J gene: TRBJ2-1; clone size: NA; CDR3 length: 11
CDR3 protein: CASSSGSGDTQYF; CDR3 DNA: TGTGCCAGCAGCTCGGGGTCGGGGGATACGCAGTATTTT; V gene: TRBV5-6; D gene: NA; J gene: TRBJ2-3; clone size: NA; CDR3 length: 13
CDR3 protein: CASSSWGPQVTDFSGNTIYF; CDR3 DNA: TGTGCCAGCAGCTCATGGGGGCCGCAGGTTACCGATTTCTCTGGAAACACCATATATTTT; V gene: TRBV11-3; D gene: NA; J gene: TRBJ1-3; clone size: NA; CDR3 length: 20
CDR3 protein: CASSRTGVAGNTIYF; CDR3 DNA: TGTGCCAGCAGCCGGACAGGGGTAGCTGGAAACACCATATATTTT; V gene: TRBV7-2; D gene: TRBD1; J gene: TRBJ1-3; clone size: NA; CDR3 length: 15
CDR3 protein: CAWAGIAKNIQYF; CDR3 DNA: TGTGCCTGGGCGGGGATAGCCAAAAACATTCAGTACTTC; V gene: TRBV30; D gene: NA; J gene: TRBJ2-4; clone size: NA; CDR3 length: 13